Presented here are 31 T cell receptor beta chains from one specimen sequenced in a study of vaccination and CD4 T cells after COVID-19. Sample treatment: approximately nine-day PBMC culture with coronavirus spike peptide pools or control peptides (ViraFEST assay). These receptors are not linked to any known antigen. Oncomine TCR Beta short-read sequencing was applied to DNA from cultured CD4+ T cells. In TCRdb, the PCR reads were re-called with MiXCR into one record per CDR3 protein. The sample holds more than 13,000 distinct CDR3 sequences, 21% seen once. Sequencing used CD4+ T cells from blood, cultured in vitro, obtained before SARS-CoV-2 vaccination. The receptors shown here come from a human donor who received a COVID-19 vaccine.

This clonotype rates as medium-sized. The rearrangement joins TRBV20-1 to TRBJ1-1, with no clear D. CDR3 size: 12 residues. CDR1 and CDR2 (germline): DFQATT, SNEGSKA (reference sequence). With 1 base removed from V and 3 bases from J, the gap between germline ends came to 6 bases. This chain's CDR3 is CSARVGDTEAFF. As DNA, the CDR3 is TGCAGTGCTAGAGTGGGCGACACTGAAGCTTTCTTT.

This clonotype appeared a few times. This chain joins TRBV15 and TRBJ2-3; D might be TRBD1 (5 bases). V was shortened by 0 bases and J by 1 base, with 8 bases between the two germline ends. The CDR3 spans 15 residues. Germline assignment: CDR1 LNHNV and CDR2 YYDKDF (reference sequence). CDR3 loop: CATSREQGGTDTQYF. As DNA, the CDR3 is TGTGCCACCAGCAGAGAGCAGGGTGGCACAGATACGCAGTATTTT.

This chain joins TRBV30 and TRBJ1-2; no firm D call. This CDR3 has 12 amino acids. Trimming cost V 0 bases and J 9 bases, with 11 bases left between them. The germline gives CDR1 GTSNPN, CDR2 SVGIG (reference sequence). The CDR3 sequence: CAWSVGRSRYTF. The CDR3 nucleotides read TGTGCCTGGAGTGTGGGGAGGTCACGCTACACCTTC. The full variable domain, completed using reference TRBV30 and TRBJ1-2, is SQTIHQWPATLVQPVGSPLSLECTVEGTSNPNLYWYRQAAGRGLQLLFYSVGIGQISSEVPQNLSASRPQDRQFILSSKKLLLSDSGFYLCAWSVGRSRYTFGSGTRLTVV.

V gene TRBV4-2 combines with J gene TRBJ1-6; no clear D gene. Trimming pared 4 bases from V and 7 bases from J, leaving 14 bases between. The CDR3 is made up of 15 amino acids. The germline V gene has CDR1 LGHNA and CDR2 YNFKEQ. CDR3 bases: TGTGCCAGCAGCCTGAAGCGGGTCATAAATTCACCCCTCCACTTT. It is translated as CASSLKRVINSPLHF.

This clonotype came up a few times. The chain is built from TRBV2 and TRBJ2-3; 11 bases align to TRBD2. The junction had 7 bases not matched to a gene; V was cut back by 7 bases and J by 1 base. CDR1 is SNHLY, CDR2 FYNNEI, per germline. This CDR3 spans 16 amino acids. CDR3 loop: CASTAQTSGGTDTQYF. In DNA, the CDR3 is TGTGCCAGCACCGCCCAGACTAGCGGGGGCACAGATACGCAGTATTTT.

The chain carries TRBV29-1 and TRBJ1-3; D gene ambiguous. The CDR3 spans 13 residues. The V gene lost 5 bases and the J gene lost 3 bases, with 11 bases spanning the gap. CDR1 and CDR2 (germline): SQVTM, ANQGSEA. CDR3 amino acids: CSVREVDGNTIYF. In DNA, the CDR3 is TGCAGCGTTCGAGAGGTGGATGGAAACACCATATATTTT.

The chain carries TRBV30 and TRBJ1-1; D is undetermined. Trimming removed 8 bases from V and 1 base from J, with 14 bases in between. Per germline, CDR1 GTSNPN and CDR2 SVGIG (reference sequence). The CDR3 has 13 amino acids. CDR3 sequence reads: CAQYLDGNTEAFF. The CDR3 DNA reads TGTGCCCAATATCTGGACGGGAACACTGAAGCTTTCTTT.

This clonotype was found a few times. J is TRBJ2-1 and V is TRBV7-9; either TRBD1 or TRBD2 may supply D (5 bases each). The CDR3 runs to 16 residues. Germline-derived CDR1 and CDR2 are SEHNR and FQNEAQ (reference sequence). V was shortened by 6 bases and J by 3 bases, with 18 bases between the two germline ends. The CDR3 protein is CASSSGGGEGYNEQFF. CDR3 nucleotide sequence: TGTGCCAGCAGTTCGGGTGGGGGAGAGGGCTACAATGAGCAGTTCTTC.

The V call is TRBV7-8, the J call TRBJ1-1; TRBD1 aligns across 10 bases. Germline CDR1 is SGHVS and CDR2 is FQNEAQ. CDR3 size: 15 residues. V shed 2 bases and J 6 bases; nucleotides not matched to a gene: 6. The CDR3 sequence is CASSLPRQGAAEAFF. The CDR3 DNA is TGTGCCAGCAGCTTACCACGACAGGGGGCGGCTGAAGCTTTCTTT. Based on the CDR3 plus reference TRBV7-8 and TRBJ1-1, the full variable domain is GAGVSQSPRYKVAKRGQDVALRCDPISGHVSLFWYQQALGQGPEFLTYFQNEAQLDKSGLPSDRFFAERPEGSVSTLKIQRTQQEDSAVYLCASSLPRQGAAEAFFGQGTRLTVV.

V is TRBV4-1 and J is TRBJ2-3, with 9 bases that match TRBD2. V shed 1 base, J shed 2 bases, and the junction held 10 bases outside the gene matches. CDR1 and CDR2 from the germline V gene are MGHRA and YSYEKL. This CDR3 region has 18 residues. CDR3 loop: CASSQARLGGGATDTQYF. CDR3 coding DNA: TGCGCCAGCAGCCAAGCAAGGTTAGGCGGGGGGGCCACAGATACGCAGTATTTT.

This clonotype was counted only a few times. J is TRBJ1-1 and V is TRBV5-1; TRBD1 agrees at 7 bases. V trimming: 4 bases; J trimming: 3 bases; junction bases outside the gene matches: 9. CDR3 length: 15 amino acids. Germline lookup yields CDR1 SGHRS and CDR2 YFSETQ. The DNA for the CDR3 is TGCGCCAGCAGCCGCAGGACAGGTTTGGACACTGAAGCTTTCTTT. Translated: CASSRRTGLDTEAFF.

This clonotype appeared a few times. The rearrangement links TRBV19 to TRBJ1-4; 9 positions match TRBD1. The CDR3 sequence is 13 residues long. V shed 5 bases and J 8 bases; nucleotides not matched to a gene: 3. Germline V lookup: CDR1 LNHDA, CDR2 SQIVND (reference sequence). Here the CDR3 reads CASSRDREEKLFF. DNA of the CDR3: TGTGCCAGTAGTCGGGACAGGGAGGAAAAACTGTTTTTT.

This clonotype has only a few counts. The V gene is TRBV7-2, the J gene TRBJ1-5; D remains unclear. V was cut by 5 bases and J by 4 bases, with 15 bases left in between. From germline, CDR1 is SGHTA and CDR2 FQGNSA. This CDR3 spans 15 amino acids. This CDR3 is CASSARNLPNQPQHF. The DNA for the CDR3 is TGTGCCAGCAGCGCCAGGAACCTCCCGAATCAGCCCCAGCATTTT.

This clonotype came up a few times. The J gene is TRBJ1-5, the V gene TRBV29-1; 7 nucleotides agree with TRBD1. The CDR3 has 13 amino acids. Germline values: CDR1 SQVTM, CDR2 ANQGSEA. The V gene end was trimmed by 6 bases and the J gene end by 6 bases; junction bases not matched to a gene: 8. The CDR3 is CSVDTGVGQPQHF. CDR3 coding DNA: TGCAGCGTAGACACAGGGGTTGGTCAGCCCCAGCATTTT. Drawing the rest from reference TRBV29-1 and TRBJ1-5, the complete variable domain is SAVISQKPSRDICQRGTSLTIQCQVDSQVTMMFWYRQQPGQSLTLIATANQGSEATYESGFVIDKFPISRPNLTFSTLTVSNMSPEDSSIYLCSVDTGVGQPQHFGDGTRLSIL.

The rearrangement uses TRBV28 and TRBJ1-2; D unclear. Trimming removed 3 bases at V and 4 bases at J, with 15 bases between. Germline values: CDR1 MDHEN, CDR2 SYDVKM. The CDR3 is made up of 15 amino acids. The CDR3 DNA follows: TGTGCCAGCAGTTTGGGAACCGGGGAAAGCTATGGCTACACCTTC. It yields the protein CASSLGTGESYGYTF.

This chain links TRBV9 with TRBJ2-3, with D perhaps TRBD2 (7 bases). CDR1 is SGDLS and CDR2 is YYNGEE in the germline V gene. V was pared by 4 bases and J by 0 bases, with 15 bases between. The CDR3 runs to 16 residues. In DNA form, the CDR3 reads TGTGCCAGCAGCCGTGGGAGGGGACAAAGCACAGATACGCAGTATTTT. Translating it yields CASSRGRGQSTDTQYF.

The chain recombines TRBV7-2 with TRBJ1-6; the D is unclear. The germline gives CDR1 SGHTA, CDR2 FQGNSA. The CDR3 is 15 amino acids. Trimming removed 1 base from V and 7 bases from J, with 11 bases in between. Written as DNA, the CDR3 is TGTGCCAGCAGCTTAGTAGAGGGTGTAAATTCACCCCTCCACTTT. Its protein is CASSLVEGVNSPLHF.

The rearrangement joins TRBV12-3 or TRBV12-4 to TRBJ2-3; TRBD2 aligns across 9 bases. The V gene end was trimmed by 4 bases and the J gene end by 5 bases; junction bases not matched to a gene: 16. The CDR3 spans 18 residues. For the CDR3, the DNA is TGTGCCAGCAGTTCTAGGAGCGGGGGGCCAGCACGGGGAGATACGCAGTATTTT. It translates to CASSSRSGGPARGDTQYF.

This clonotype was seen a few times. The chain recombines TRBV30 with TRBJ2-2; a weak D match, TRBD2 (7 bases). The CDR3 runs to 15 residues. V lost 3 bases and J lost 4, with 15 bases in between. Germline values: CDR1 GTSNPN, CDR2 SVGIG (reference sequence). The DNA of the CDR3 is TGTGCCTGGAGGATGGCGGGGGCCCCCACCGGGGAGCTGTTTTTT. Residues: CAWRMAGAPTGELFF.

This chain connects TRBV18 to TRBJ2-4, with 9 bases aligning to TRBD2. CDR1 and CDR2 (germline): KGHSH, LQKENI. CDR3 size: 16 residues. With 0 bases clipped from V and 5 bases from J, the junction kept 5 bases outside the gene matches. The CDR3 DNA reads as TGTGCCAGCTCACCACCGGGCGGGGGGGCTCAAAACATTCAGTACTTC. Translated: CASSPPGGGAQNIQYF.

The sample holds a few counts of this clonotype. The chain has TRBV12-3 or TRBV12-4 and TRBJ2-5; perhaps TRBD2 as D (7 bases). Trimming took 7 bases from V and 7 from J, leaving 13 bases between them. This CDR3 is built from 12 residues. CDR3 sequence: CASKVGGLTQYF. The CDR3 DNA follows: TGTGCCAGCAAGGTGGGGGGGCTGACCCAGTACTTC.

This chain connects TRBV12-3 or TRBV12-4 to TRBJ1-1; D is possibly TRBD1 (5 bases). With 4 bases removed from V and 3 bases from J, the gap between germline ends came to 6 bases. The CDR3 extends over 12 amino acids. This CDR3 is CASSSGYTEAFF. The DNA of the CDR3 is TGTGCCAGCAGTTCAGGGTACACTGAAGCTTTCTTT.

V gene TRBV10-3 combines with J gene TRBJ1-6; weak D call: TRBD1 (5 bases). Trimming shortened V by 8 bases and J by 13 bases, and 18 bases separated the two germline ends. The CDR3 runs to 13 residues. The germline V gene encodes CDR1 ENHRY and CDR2 SYGVKD. The CDR3 region has the DNA TGTGCCATCGGATCCGTTCGGGGGGACCCCCTCCACTTT. Its translation: CAIGSVRGDPLHF.

By sample share, this clonotype is medium-sized. The chain couples TRBV20-1 to TRBJ2-5; D ambiguous. CDR1 and CDR2 from the germline V gene are DFQATT and SNEGSKA (reference sequence). This CDR3 is 11 amino acids long. V was pared by 4 bases and J by 2 bases, with 5 bases between. CDR3 protein: CSANLQETQYF. The CDR3 DNA is TGCAGTGCTAACCTTCAAGAGACCCAGTACTTC.

The chain employs TRBV6-4 and TRBJ2-4; 8 bases fit TRBD1. The germline CDR1 and CDR2 sequences are MRHNA and SNTAGT. The V and J ends lost 6 bases and 11 bases, in that order; junction bases with no gene match: 9. The CDR3 length is 13 residues. The CDR3 DNA sequence: TGTGCCAGCAGCGCTACAGACAGGGGCGTTCAGTACTTC. This sequence encodes CASSATDRGVQYF.

V gene TRBV20-1 combines with J gene TRBJ2-3; the match to TRBD2 covers 8 bases. CDR3 length: 18 residues. V shed 0 bases and J 2 bases; nucleotides not matched to a gene: 13. The germline V gene encodes CDR1 DFQATT and CDR2 SNEGSKA (reference sequence). The DNA for the CDR3 is TGCAGTGCTAGAGACGGCGTAATAGCGGGGACCACCACAGATACGCAGTATTTT. It translates to CSARDGVIAGTTTDTQYF.

This clonotype was observed a few times. The V gene is TRBV4-2, the J gene TRBJ2-3; TRBD2 agrees at 7 bases. Germline values: CDR1 LGHNA, CDR2 YNFKEQ. The CDR3 consists of 16 residues. With 1 base clipped from V and 0 bases from J, the junction kept 4 bases outside the gene matches. The CDR3 loop reads CASSQGRAGSTDTQYF. The CDR3 nucleotides are TGTGCCAGCAGCCAAGGTCGAGCGGGGAGCACAGATACGCAGTATTTT.

The chain couples TRBV7-2 to TRBJ2-5; D unclear. This CDR3 spans 12 amino acids. V was shortened by 5 bases and J by 4 bases, with 8 bases between the two germline ends. Looked up from germline, CDR1 is SGHTA and CDR2 is FQGNSA. In DNA form, the CDR3 reads TGTGCCAGCAGCCAGTCCAGAGAGACCCAGTACTTC. Translating it yields CASSQSRETQYF. The full variable domain, rest sourced from reference TRBV7-2 and TRBJ2-5, is GAGVSQSPSNKVTEKGKDVELRCDPISGHTALYWYRQSLGQGLEFLIYFQGNSAPDKSGLPSDRFSAERTGGSVSTLTIQRTQQEDSAVYLCASSQSRETQYFGPGTRLLVL.

The V and J genes are TRBV12-3 or TRBV12-4 and TRBJ2-3, with TRBD2 identical over 8 bases. V shed 2 bases, J shed 6 bases, and the junction held 4 bases outside the gene matches. The CDR3 runs to 14 residues. The CDR3 loop reads CASSLSGGIDTQYF. In DNA form, the CDR3 reads TGTGCCAGCAGTTTAAGCGGGGGAATCGATACGCAGTATTTT.

Of note for this clonotype: Because the CDR3's place on the DNA is in doubt, the DNA is left out and the CDR3 is given as listed by TCRdb. The V call is TRBV7-5, the J call TRBJ2-3; no DNA check was done on the table's D call, TRBD2. TRBV7-5 is a pseudogene segment. The length of the CDR3 is 20 amino acids, counting both ends. The CDR3 loop is CISVPEAYPGLAGTTDTQYF.

This clonotype occurred a few times. This chain links TRBV25-1 with TRBJ1-4; 7 nucleotides align to TRBD1. This CDR3 has 15 amino acids. V lost 2 bases, J lost 10 bases, and 10 bases stayed unmatched. From germline, CDR1 is MGHDK and CDR2 SYGVNS. In DNA, the CDR3 is TGTGCCAGCAGTGAACCGGGACAGTCAAAGGGAAAACTGTTTTTT. Its protein is CASSEPGQSKGKLFF. Complete variable domain (other parts from reference TRBV25-1 and TRBJ1-4): EADIYQTPRYLVIGTGKKITLECSQTMGHDKMYWYQQDPGMELHLIHYSYGVNSTEKGDLSSESTVSRIRTEHFPLTLESARPSHTSQYLCASSEPGQSKGKLFFGSGTQLSVL.